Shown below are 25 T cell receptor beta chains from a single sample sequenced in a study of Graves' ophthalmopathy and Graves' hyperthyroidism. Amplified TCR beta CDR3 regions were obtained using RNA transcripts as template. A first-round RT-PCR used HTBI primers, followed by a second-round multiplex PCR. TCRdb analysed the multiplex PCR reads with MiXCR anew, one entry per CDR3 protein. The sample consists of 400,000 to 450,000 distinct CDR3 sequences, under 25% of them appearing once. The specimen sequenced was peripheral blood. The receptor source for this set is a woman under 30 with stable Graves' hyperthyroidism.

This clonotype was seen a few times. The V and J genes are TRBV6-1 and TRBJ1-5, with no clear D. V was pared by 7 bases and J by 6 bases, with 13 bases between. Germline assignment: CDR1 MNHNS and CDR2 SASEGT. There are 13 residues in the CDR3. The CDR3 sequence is CASTGIVSQPQHF. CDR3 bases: TGTGCCAGCACGGGGATTGTGAGTCAGCCCCAGCATTTT.

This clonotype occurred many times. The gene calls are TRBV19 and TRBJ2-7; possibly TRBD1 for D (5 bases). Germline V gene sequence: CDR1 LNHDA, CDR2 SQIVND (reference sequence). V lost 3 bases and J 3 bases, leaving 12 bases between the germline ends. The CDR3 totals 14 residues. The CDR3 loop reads CASSIGQGNYEQYF. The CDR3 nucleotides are TGTGCCAGTAGTATCGGGCAGGGCAACTACGAGCAGTACTTC.

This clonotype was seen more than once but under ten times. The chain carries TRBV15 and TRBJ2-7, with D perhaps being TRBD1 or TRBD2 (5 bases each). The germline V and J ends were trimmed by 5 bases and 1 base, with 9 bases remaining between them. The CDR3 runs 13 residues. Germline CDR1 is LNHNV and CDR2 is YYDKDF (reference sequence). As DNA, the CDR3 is TGTGCCACCAGCTGGGGACGGTCCTACGAGCAGTACTTC. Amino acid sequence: CATSWGRSYEQYF.

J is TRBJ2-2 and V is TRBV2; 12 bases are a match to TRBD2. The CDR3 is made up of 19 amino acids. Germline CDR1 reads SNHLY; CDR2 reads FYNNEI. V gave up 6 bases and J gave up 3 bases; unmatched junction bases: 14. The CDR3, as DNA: TGTGCCAGCAGCGCCCCCCAGACTAGCGGGAGTTGGGACACCGGGGAGCTGTTTTTT. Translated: CASSAPQTSGSWDTGELFF.

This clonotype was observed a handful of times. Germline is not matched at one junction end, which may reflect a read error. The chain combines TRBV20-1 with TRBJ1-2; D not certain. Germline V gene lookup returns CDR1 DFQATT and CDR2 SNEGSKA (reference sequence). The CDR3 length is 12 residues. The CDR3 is CSAREGPGAGAF. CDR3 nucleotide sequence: TGCAGTGCTAGAGAAGGGCCGGGAGCGGGCGCCTTC.

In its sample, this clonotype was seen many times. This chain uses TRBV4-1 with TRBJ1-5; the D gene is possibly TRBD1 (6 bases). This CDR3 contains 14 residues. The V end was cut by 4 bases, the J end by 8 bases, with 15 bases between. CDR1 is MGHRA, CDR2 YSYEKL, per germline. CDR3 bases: TGCGCCAGCAGCCGCCCAGGGGCCGGGAAGCCCCAGCATTTT. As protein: CASSRPGAGKPQHF.

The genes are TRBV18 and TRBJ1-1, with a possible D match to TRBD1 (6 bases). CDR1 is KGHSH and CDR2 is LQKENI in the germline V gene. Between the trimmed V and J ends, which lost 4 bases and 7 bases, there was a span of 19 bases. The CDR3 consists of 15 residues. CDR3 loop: CASSRPGQGYFEAFF. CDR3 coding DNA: TGTGCCAGCTCACGACCGGGACAAGGATATTTTGAAGCTTTCTTT.

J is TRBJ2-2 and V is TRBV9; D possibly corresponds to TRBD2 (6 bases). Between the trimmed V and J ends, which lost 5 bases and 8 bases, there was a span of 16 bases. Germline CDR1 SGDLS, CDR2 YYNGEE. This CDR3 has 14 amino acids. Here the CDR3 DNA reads TGTGCCAGCAGTGGCGGGGTGGTTGGGGGGGAGCTGTTTTTT. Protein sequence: CASSGGVVGGELFF.

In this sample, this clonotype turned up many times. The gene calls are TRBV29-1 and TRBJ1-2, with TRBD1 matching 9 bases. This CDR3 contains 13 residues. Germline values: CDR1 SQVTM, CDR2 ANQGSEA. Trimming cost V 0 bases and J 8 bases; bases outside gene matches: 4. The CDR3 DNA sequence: TGCAGCGTTGAAGAAGGGACAGGGACAGGCTACACCTTC. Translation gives CSVEEGTGTGYTF.

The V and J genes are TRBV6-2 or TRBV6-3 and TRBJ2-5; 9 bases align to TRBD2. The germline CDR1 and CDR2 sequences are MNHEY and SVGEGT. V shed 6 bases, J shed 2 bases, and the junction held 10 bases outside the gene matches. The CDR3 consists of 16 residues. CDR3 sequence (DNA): TGTGCCAGCAGCCAAATTCGCACTAGCGGGCAAGAGACCCAGTACTTC. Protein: CASSQIRTSGQETQYF.

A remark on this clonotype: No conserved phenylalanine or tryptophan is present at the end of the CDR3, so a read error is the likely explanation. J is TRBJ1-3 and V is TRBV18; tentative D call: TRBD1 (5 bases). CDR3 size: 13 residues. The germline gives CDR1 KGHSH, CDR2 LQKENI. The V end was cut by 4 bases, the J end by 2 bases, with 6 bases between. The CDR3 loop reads CASSLGPGNTIYL. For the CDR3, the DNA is TGTGCCAGCTCACTGGGGCCTGGAAACACCATATATTTG.

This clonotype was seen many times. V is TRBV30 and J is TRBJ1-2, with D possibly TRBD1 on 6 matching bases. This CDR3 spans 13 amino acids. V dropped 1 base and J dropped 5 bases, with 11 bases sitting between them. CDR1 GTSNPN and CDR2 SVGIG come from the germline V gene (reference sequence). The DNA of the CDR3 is TGTGCCTGGAGTGCCAAACAGGGTTATGGCTACACCTTC. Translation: CAWSAKQGYGYTF.

This chain's CDR3 is CATSMDKSSNQPQHF. The DNA of the CDR3 is TGTGCCACCAGCATGGACAAAAGTAGCAATCAGCCCCAGCATTTT. J is TRBJ1-5 and V is TRBV15; a weak D match, TRBD1 (5 bases). Germline CDR1 reads LNHNV; CDR2 reads YYDKDF (reference sequence). Trimming stripped 4 bases from V and 0 bases from J, with 10 bases between. This CDR3 has 15 amino acids.

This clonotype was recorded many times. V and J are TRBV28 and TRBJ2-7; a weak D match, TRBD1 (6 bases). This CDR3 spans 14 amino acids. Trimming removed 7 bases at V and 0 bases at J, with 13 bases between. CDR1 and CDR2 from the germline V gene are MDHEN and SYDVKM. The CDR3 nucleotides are TGTGCCAGCACCCCCGGGACAAACTCCTACGAGCAGTACTTC. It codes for CASTPGTNSYEQYF.

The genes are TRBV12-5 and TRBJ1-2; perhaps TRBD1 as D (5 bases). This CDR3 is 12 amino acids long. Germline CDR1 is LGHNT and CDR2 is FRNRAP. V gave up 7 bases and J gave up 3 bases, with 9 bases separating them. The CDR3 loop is CASAQGDYGYTF. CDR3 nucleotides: TGTGCTAGTGCCCAAGGGGACTATGGCTACACCTTC.

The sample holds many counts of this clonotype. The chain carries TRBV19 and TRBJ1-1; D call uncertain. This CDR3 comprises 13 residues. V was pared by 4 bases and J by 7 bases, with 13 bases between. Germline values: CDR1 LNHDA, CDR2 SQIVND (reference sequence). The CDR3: CASSKGGNFEAFF. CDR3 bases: TGTGCCAGTAGTAAAGGAGGAAATTTTGAAGCTTTCTTT.

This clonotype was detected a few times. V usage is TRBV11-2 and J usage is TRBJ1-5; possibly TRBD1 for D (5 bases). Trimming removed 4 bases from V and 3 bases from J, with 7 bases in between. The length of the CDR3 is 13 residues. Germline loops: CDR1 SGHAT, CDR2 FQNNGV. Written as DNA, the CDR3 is TGTGCCAGCAGCTGGGGGTACAATCAGCCCCAGCATTTT. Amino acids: CASSWGYNQPQHF.

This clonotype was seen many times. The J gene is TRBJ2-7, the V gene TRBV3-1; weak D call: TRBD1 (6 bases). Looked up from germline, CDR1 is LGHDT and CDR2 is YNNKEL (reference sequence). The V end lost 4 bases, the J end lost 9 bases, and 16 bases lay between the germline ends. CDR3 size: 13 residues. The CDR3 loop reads CASSRSTGTRQYF. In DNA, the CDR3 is TGTGCCAGCAGCCGATCGACAGGTACGAGGCAGTACTTC.

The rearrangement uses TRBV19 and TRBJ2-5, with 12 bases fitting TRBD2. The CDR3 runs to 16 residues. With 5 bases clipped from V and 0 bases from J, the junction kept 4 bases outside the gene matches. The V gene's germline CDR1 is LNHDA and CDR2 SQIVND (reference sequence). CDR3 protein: CASSPWTSGDQETQYF. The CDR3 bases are TGTGCCAGTAGTCCGTGGACTAGCGGGGACCAAGAGACCCAGTACTTC.

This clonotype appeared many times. CDR3 residues: CASSLGLQGVGYGYTF. The CDR3 nucleotides are TGTGCCAGCAGCTTAGGGCTACAGGGAGTCGGCTATGGCTACACCTTC. J is TRBJ1-2 and V is TRBV7-2; possibly TRBD1 for D (6 bases). V lost 1 base to trimming and J lost 4 bases, with 16 bases between them. The CDR3 consists of 16 residues. CDR1 SGHTA and CDR2 FQGNSA come from the germline V gene.

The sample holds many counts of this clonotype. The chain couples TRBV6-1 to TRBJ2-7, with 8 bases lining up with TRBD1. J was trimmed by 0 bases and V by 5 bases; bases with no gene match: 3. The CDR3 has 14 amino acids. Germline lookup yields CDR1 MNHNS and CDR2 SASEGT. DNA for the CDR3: TGTGCCAGCAGTAGACAGGGGAGCTCCTACGAGCAGTACTTC. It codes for CASSRQGSSYEQYF.

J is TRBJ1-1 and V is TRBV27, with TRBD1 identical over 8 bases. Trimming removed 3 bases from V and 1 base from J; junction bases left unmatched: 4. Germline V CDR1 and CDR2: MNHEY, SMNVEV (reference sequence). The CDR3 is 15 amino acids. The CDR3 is CASSFSGTGNTEAFF. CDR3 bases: TGTGCCAGCAGTTTTTCCGGGACAGGGAACACTGAAGCTTTCTTT.

CDR3 DNA: TGTGCCAGCAGTACACATCCAGTGAACACTGAAGCTTTCTTT. Protein: CASSTHPVNTEAFF. The J gene is TRBJ1-1, the V gene TRBV28; D unclear. CDR1 and CDR2 (germline): MDHEN, SYDVKM. Deletions cut 5 bases from V and 0 bases from J, with 10 bases between. The CDR3 contains 14 residues.

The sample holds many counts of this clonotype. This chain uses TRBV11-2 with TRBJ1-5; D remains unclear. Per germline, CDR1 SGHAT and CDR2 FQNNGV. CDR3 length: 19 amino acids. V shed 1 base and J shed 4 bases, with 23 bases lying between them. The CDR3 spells CASSLGTARGRSFNQPQHF. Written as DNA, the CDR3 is TGTGCCAGCAGCTTAGGGACGGCACGGGGAAGGTCCTTTAATCAGCCCCAGCATTTT.

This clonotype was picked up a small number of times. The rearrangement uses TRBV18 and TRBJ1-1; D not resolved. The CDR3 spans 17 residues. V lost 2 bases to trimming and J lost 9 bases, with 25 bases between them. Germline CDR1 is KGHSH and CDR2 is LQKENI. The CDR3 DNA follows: TGTGCCAGCTCACCAAGGAACCTTAAAGGAGGGTCGGTCAAAGCTTTCTTT. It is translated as CASSPRNLKGGSVKAFF.